This T cell receptor (beta chain) was sequenced during a study of cytomegalovirus exposure and HLA in healthy donors. General study findings and limits: The classifier, whose performance was assessed in both the original and validation cohorts, reportedly diagnosed cytomegalovirus status with high specificity and sensitivity. That first-cohort TCR clusters tended to co-occur in the roughly 120 validation repertoires was found in a later analysis.

Separate from the approximately 650-subject first cohort, the roughly 120-subject validation cohort was the one that the donors belonged to. Notes on this clone: The antigen is not known.

Produced via immunoSEQ multiplex PCR; TCRdb's table is partial and in-frame only. The profile covers some 130,000 clones, with about 90% appearing a single time and roughly 3% taken by the ten largest. The CDR3 length is 14 residues. Trimming shortened V by 3 bases and J by 2 bases, and 12 bases separated the two germline ends. Germline V CDR1 and CDR2: SGHDT, YYEEEE. The chain combines TRBV5-6 with TRBJ2-7, with D maybe TRBD2 (5 bases). The receptor's source is a man between 18 and 35 years old in good health and CMV-seronegative. Input material: PBMCs. The CDR3 DNA reads as TGTGCCAGCAGCTCTATTATAGCGACCTACGAGCAGTACTTC. It codes for CASSSIIATYEQYF.